Sequencing of this T cell receptor beta chain was carried out in a study of post-analysis software for immune sequencing data. Concerning this clonotype: Its specificity is unknown.

Unique molecular identifiers had been added to the TCR beta cDNA libraries. TCRdb called the PCR reads again in MiXCR, with one record for every CDR3 protein. The table records almost 700,000 distinct CDR3 sequences, 55% to 70% of them present only once. Points from the study as a whole: Controls had lower frequencies than patients of four or five TRBV segments, which included TRBV5-6, TRBV5-1 and TRBV20-1.

This CDR3 is built from 15 residues. With V trimmed by 2 bases and J by 4 bases, 6 bases remained unmatched. The germline V gene encodes CDR1 SGHRS and CDR2 YFSETQ. The chain is built from TRBV5-1 and TRBJ1-2, with 9 bases fitting TRBD1. This receptor was identified in a girl aged 2-10 years with multiple sclerosis. The material sequenced was blood. CDR3: CASSFTGQGSYGYTF. CDR3 DNA sequence: TGCGCCAGCAGCTTCACCGGACAGGGGAGCTATGGCTACACCTTC.